These 6 T cell receptor beta chains were all obtained from the same sample, sequenced in a study of blood T cell repertoires in COVID-19. Generated by immunoSEQ multiplex PCR, the TCRdb table keeps only in-frame clones and is missing some. The sample records hundreds of thousands of clones, 80% to 90% being singletons. The sample was PBMCs or T cells enriched from blood (not recorded which). The receptor set was obtained from a woman younger than 30 who had recovered from COVID-19.

V gene TRBV10-3 combines with J gene TRBJ2-5; tentative D call: TRBD2 (6 bases). The CDR3 loop spans 14 amino acids. Between the trimmed V and J ends, which lost 6 bases and 5 bases, there was a span of 16 bases. Germline-derived CDR1 and CDR2 are ENHRY and SYGVKD. The CDR3 loop is CAISQPGLEETQYF. The CDR3 region has the DNA TGTGCCATCAGCCAACCGGGACTTGAGGAGACCCAGTACTTC.

The V call is TRBV5-1, the J call TRBJ1-6; 7 positions agree with TRBD1. CDR1 SGHRS and CDR2 YFSETQ come from the germline V gene. V lost 4 bases to trimming and J lost 9 bases; unmatched junction nucleotides: 10. The CDR3 runs to 15 residues. The CDR3 loop reads CASSGGQVGSSPLHF. CDR3 DNA: TGCGCCAGCAGCGGAGGACAGGTCGGCTCTTCACCCCTCCACTTT.

This chain uses TRBV2 with TRBJ1-5; tentatively, D is TRBD1 (5 bases). Germline lookup yields CDR1 SNHLY and CDR2 FYNNEI. The CDR3 sequence is 14 residues long. V gave up 3 bases and J gave up 6 bases, with 12 bases separating them. The DNA of the CDR3 is TGTGCCAGCAGTGACAACCAGGGAGGTCAGCCCCAGCATTTT. Protein product: CASSDNQGGQPQHF.

The CDR3 is CASSFFSGQGGSPLHF. The CDR3 DNA reads TGTGCCAGCAGTTTCTTTAGTGGACAGGGTGGTTCACCCCTCCACTTT. The V and J genes are TRBV27 and TRBJ1-6, with TRBD1 matching over 8 bases. The CDR3 has 16 amino acids. The V segment lost 3 bases and the J segment 9 bases; nucleotides outside the gene matches: 10. CDR1 and CDR2 from the germline V gene are MNHEY and SMNVEV (reference sequence).

The V and J genes are TRBV6-5 and TRBJ2-7; 12 bases align to TRBD2. Germline V gene sequence: CDR1 MNHEY, CDR2 SVGAGI. CDR3 length equals 14 residues. V trimming: 6 bases; J trimming: 4 bases; junction bases outside the gene matches: 4. For the CDR3, the DNA is TGTGCCAGCAGGGCAACTAGCGGGGGGTACGAGCAGTACTTC. Its translation is CASRATSGGYEQYF.

This clone has only one observation. The rearrangement joins TRBV20-1 to TRBJ2-1; the D is unclear. V gave up 6 bases and J gave up 6 bases, with 6 bases separating them. Germline CDR1 DFQATT, CDR2 SNEGSKA (reference sequence). The CDR3 has 10 residues. The CDR3, as DNA: TGCAGTGCATACGGCAATGAGCAGTTCTTC. Protein: CSAYGNEQFF.